The T cell receptor beta chain described here comes from a study of shared clonotypes between healthy human individuals. Study-level findings and limits: Rarefaction indicated that sorted-subset sequencing remained incomplete although depth was large. Sequencing depth was predicted to influence how clonotypes are shared among donors. The four-donor shared clonotypes exceeded non-shared clonotypes in generation probability, with non-shared ones scoring lower.

This CDR3 is built from 13 residues. With V trimmed by 10 bases and J by 4 bases, 5 bases remained unmatched. The germline gives CDR1 SNHLY, CDR2 FYNNEI. At a deep level, the assay was run. Method: immunoSEQ multiplex PCR; TCRdb's copy keeps in-frame clones and lacks some. This table holds some 1 million clones, about 70% found once. In its sample, this clone was seen a few times. The antigen remains undetermined. This sequence originates from a man aged 18 to 30 in good health. The specimen was memory CD4+ T cells sorted from blood. Stated subset: CD45RA-negative fraction. The J gene is TRBJ2-1, the V gene TRBV2, with 9 bases fitting TRBD1. The CDR3 is CATLTGGYNEQFF. The CDR3 DNA is TGTGCCACCCTGACAGGGGGTTACAATGAGCAGTTCTTC.